One and the same sample provided the 7 T cell receptor beta chains below, sequenced in a study of Ad26.COV2.S vaccination and SARS-CoV-2 variants. Some clones are missing from TCRdb's copy, which holds only in-frame ones; the method was immunoSEQ multiplex PCR. The table has more than 300,000 clones, 70% to 90% seen once. Treatment specified: about 20 received Ad26.COV2.S at low or high dose, single or two shots; 5 received placebo; per-sample allocation not given. Collection of samples fell on day 63 after the first vaccine or placebo injection. The sequencing here drew on peripheral blood, taken in a trial of Ad26.COV2.S vaccine versus placebo. The receptors were sampled from a person aged 18 to 59 who received the Ad26.COV2.S COVID-19 vaccine or a placebo.

V and J are TRBV19 and TRBJ1-5; the D gene is possibly TRBD1 (5 bases). Trimming stripped 5 bases from V and 6 bases from J, with 11 bases between. CDR3 length: 13 amino acids. The germline CDR1 and CDR2 sequences are LNHDA and SQIVND (reference sequence). CDR3 nucleotide sequence: TGTGCCAGTAGTCCCTCCGGGACTCAGCCCCAGCATTTT. Its translation is CASSPSGTQPQHF.

This clone appeared a single time. The chain couples TRBV6-1 to TRBJ2-7; TRBD1 might be the D (5 bases). Germline V CDR1 and CDR2: MNHNS, SASEGT. Trimming took 2 bases from V and 0 from J, leaving 11 bases between them. CDR3 length: 15 residues. CDR3 in DNA: TGTGCCAGCAGTGAAATAAGGGGCCGCTCCTACGAGCAGTACTTC. Amino acid sequence: CASSEIRGRSYEQYF.

This chain uses TRBV5-5 with TRBJ1-5, with D uncertain. CDR1 is SGHKS and CDR2 is YYEKEE in the germline V gene (reference sequence). The CDR3 spans 16 residues. The V end was cut by 0 bases, the J end by 0 bases, with 10 bases between. The CDR3 loop reads CASSLEYGHSNQPQHF. In nucleotides, the CDR3 is TGTGCCAGCAGCTTGGAGTACGGGCATAGCAATCAGCCCCAGCATTTT.

This rearrangement joins TRBV19 to TRBJ1-2, with TRBD1 as a possible D gene (5 bases). CDR3 length equals 14 residues. The V gene's germline CDR1 is LNHDA and CDR2 SQIVND (reference sequence). Trimming pared 6 bases from V and 4 bases from J, leaving 15 bases between. The CDR3 region is CASRDTADPYGYTF. The CDR3 DNA follows: TGTGCCAGTAGGGACACGGCAGACCCCTATGGCTACACCTTC. Together with reference TRBV19 and TRBJ1-2, the CDR3 gives the full variable domain: DGGITQSPKYLFRKEGQNVTLSCEQNLNHDAMYWYRQDPGQGLRLIYYSQIVNDFQKGDIAEGYSVSREKKESFPLTVTSAQKNPTAFYLCASRDTADPYGYTFGSGTRLTVV.

The V gene is TRBV14, the J gene TRBJ2-3, with a possible D match to TRBD1 (6 bases). The CDR3 covers 17 residues. Trimming pared 1 base from V and 0 bases from J, leaving 14 bases between. The germline V gene has CDR1 SGHDN and CDR2 FVKESK. CDR3 in DNA: TGTGCCAGCAGCCAAGTCTCCGGGACACTTAGCACAGATACGCAGTATTTT. Translation: CASSQVSGTLSTDTQYF.

The chain joins TRBV7-3 to TRBJ2-1, with D maybe TRBD2 (6 bases). The germline V and J ends were trimmed by 6 bases and 5 bases, with 17 bases remaining between them. From germline, CDR1 is SGHTA and CDR2 FQGTGA. This CDR3 spans 15 amino acids. CDR3 nucleotides: TGTGCCAGCAGTAGACGGACTACTTGGGACAATGAGCAGTTCTTC. This gives the protein CASSRRTTWDNEQFF.

This CDR3 is CASSRGGAYEKLFF. In DNA, the CDR3 is TGTGCCAGCTCTCGGGGGGGGGCGTATGAAAAACTGTTTTTT. The gene calls are TRBV25-1 and TRBJ1-4, with D perhaps matching TRBD1 (6 bases). Germline values: CDR1 MGHDK, CDR2 SYGVNS. V gave up 8 bases and J gave up 6 bases, with 16 bases separating them. This CDR3 region has 14 residues.